This TCR beta chain originates from a study of CD8+ T cells in alopecia areata. At the level of the study: The study gave treated patients oral tofacitinib at 5 to 10 mg twice daily.

Following extraction, RNA underwent reverse transcription to cDNA, which served as the sequencing template. Method: immunoSEQ multiplex PCR; TCRdb's copy keeps in-frame clones and lacks some. The sample yields 95,000 to 100,000 clones, approximately 63% seen once. Study-wide findings and caveats: Tofacitinib significantly brought down scalp clonality and expanded CD8+ clones among top 100.

This clone was found a few times. Its specificity is not known. Trimming left V 6 bases short and J 3 bases short, with 17 bases between. CDR3 length: 15 amino acids. Germline values: CDR1 MNHEY, CDR2 SMNVEV (reference sequence). Treatment: oral pan-JAK inhibitor, 5-10 mg twice daily. The investigators collected lesional scalp punch biopsies and peripheral blood from alopecia areata patients. The chain joins TRBV27 to TRBJ2-5, with D possibly being TRBD1 (5 bases). This TCR derives from a human donor with alopecia areata. This sample comprised CD8+ T cells sorted from blood, obtained between weeks 55 and 65, from a patient treated with tofacitinib. CDR3 nucleotides: TGTGCCAGCAGGAGAGGAGCAGGGCTCAAAGAGACCCAGTACTTC. Protein sequence: CASRRGAGLKETQYF.